This TCR beta chain originates from a study of T cell clonality in common variable immunodeficiency. There are 15 residues in the CDR3. Trimming at V came to 5 bases and at J to 4 bases, leaving 7 bases not matched to a gene. Germline values: CDR1 SGHRS, CDR2 YFSETQ. Only in-frame clones appear in the TCRdb table, and some are missing; sequencing was by immunoSEQ multiplex PCR. The sample was found to contain about 42,000 clones, and every one recurs. This clone was picked up many times. What it binds is not known. From the germline J gene comes the end of the CDR3, since the read stops 3 residues before it. Most patients and controls had Caucasian heritage. General study points: The cause of increased CVID clonality remains unclear without subpopulation sequencing. In common variable immunodeficiency, TCR beta chains reportedly carried fewer deletions and N-nucleotide insertions.

The chain links TRBV5-1 to TRBJ2-3; TRBD2 matches 10 bases. Sequencing was done on a sample of peripheral blood mononuclear cells. This clonotype was obtained from a person aged 18 to 70 in good health. Partial CDR3 DNA: TGCGCCAGCAGTCCTCTAGCGGGAGTTTCAGATACG. It encodes CASSPLAGVSDT. The CDR3 in its entirety is CASSPLAGVSDTQYF.